This T cell receptor beta chain came from a study of human T cells and chemical hapten exposure. Across the study: It was small differences in pooled library volume that mainly caused per-sample TCR yields to vary.

From the RACE reads, TCRdb called clonotypes with MiXCR, one entry per CDR3 protein. The profile shows about 140,000 distinct CDR3 sequences, approximately 12% of them singletons. Comments on this clonotype: Antigen unknown.

Specified time point: patch test 2, 6 weeks after DPC sensitization. This sample's treatment: therapeutic diphenylcyclopropenone sensitization with weekly scalp DPC. This CDR3 contains 14 residues. Germline V lookup: CDR1 SGHVS, CDR2 FQNEAQ. Deletions cut 1 base from V and 4 bases from J, with 11 bases between. Study outcomes and limitations: The study found expanded TCRs formed significantly more large CDR3 similarity clusters than controls.

V usage is TRBV7-8 and J usage is TRBJ2-7; possibly TRBD1 for D (6 bases). Sample: whole blood, taken in connection with sensitization to the hapten diphenylcyclopropenone (DPC). This clonotype originated in a woman in her forties or fifties with alopecia areata. Some clones in this sample may be carry-over from other donors' samples. The CDR3 DNA reads as TGTGCCAGCAGCTTAGGTCTCCAGGGGTACGAGCAGTACTTC. Protein product: CASSLGLQGYEQYF.